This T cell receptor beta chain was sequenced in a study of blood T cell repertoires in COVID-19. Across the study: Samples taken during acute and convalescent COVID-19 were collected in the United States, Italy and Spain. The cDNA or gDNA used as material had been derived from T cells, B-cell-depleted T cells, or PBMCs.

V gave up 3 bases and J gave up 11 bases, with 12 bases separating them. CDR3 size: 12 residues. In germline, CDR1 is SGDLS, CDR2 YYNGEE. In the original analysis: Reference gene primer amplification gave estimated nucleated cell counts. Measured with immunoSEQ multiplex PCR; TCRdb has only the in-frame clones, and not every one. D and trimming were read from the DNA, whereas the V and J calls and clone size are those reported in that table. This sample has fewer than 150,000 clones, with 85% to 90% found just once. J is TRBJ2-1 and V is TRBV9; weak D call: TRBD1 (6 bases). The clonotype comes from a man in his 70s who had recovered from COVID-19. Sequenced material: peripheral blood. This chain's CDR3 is CASSDNQGKQFF. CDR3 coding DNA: TGTGCCAGCAGCGACAACCAGGGGAAGCAGTTCTTC.